Only one count was recorded for the clone carrying this TCR beta chain. Its antigen is currently unknown. The sample contains more than one DNA sequence encoding this CDR3. The CDR3 is 11 residues long. Trimming removed 2 bases from V and 4 bases from J, with 2 bases in between. The germline gives CDR1 SEHNR, CDR2 FQNEAQ (reference sequence). Sequencing used immunoSEQ multiplex PCR; TCRdb keeps in-frame clones, though not all of them. The data show roughly 1,600,000 clones, about 98.5% seen once. The data stem from a study of shared clonotypes between healthy human individuals. Overall study findings and caveats: Represented genetic and exposure-history diversity was restricted by having few donors. Estimated richness values were generally larger in naive subsets than in memory subsets.

The clonotype was recovered from a young man in good health. The V call is TRBV7-9, the J call TRBJ2-5; D is ambiguous. Sequencing was carried out using naive CD4+ T cells sorted from blood. This sample's subset: CD45RA+ positively selected. This CDR3 is CASSLSETQYF. The CDR3 DNA is TGTGCCAGCAGCTTATCAGAGACCCAGTACTTC.